This is a list of T cell receptor beta chains from one sample in a study of CD8+ T cells in alopecia areata. TCRdb keeps only in-frame clones here, not all; method: immunoSEQ multiplex PCR. The table includes 150,000 or so clones, around 87% detected once. The sample was CD8+ T cells sorted from blood, taken at week 0. All receptors derive from a human donor with alopecia areata. Each CDR3 is given with its conserved first and last residue. Rows may omit the clone size; those that give it use once, few, many or a size class.

V	size	CDR3
TRBV6-4	NA	CASSESEVGYGYTF
TRBV7-8	NA	CASSLYARGSTDTQYF
TRBV7-9	NA	CASSSVSYNEQFF
TRBV2	NA	CASMWGNEQFF
TRBV7-3	NA	CASSLTQGFADTQYF
TRBV10-3	few	CATLGEIRDSNYEQYF
TRBV5-4	NA	CASSWVAGANTGELFF
TRBV7-7	NA	CASSLESTDTQYF
TRBV27	NA	CASSLHTGGSSYNEQFF
TRBV7-2	NA	CASSYRLAGSYEQYF
TRBV4-1	NA	CASSQVSKNPSYEQYF
TRBV30	NA	CAWSWTGNEQFF
TRBV4-1	NA	CASSQLDGAYEQYF
TRBV7-6	NA	CASSLFTGDEQYF
TRBV7-3	once	CASSLGDGAGELFF
TRBV19	NA	CASRDDRDHSEAFF
TRBV27	few	CASSPLQGGDTDTQYF
TRBV4-1	NA	CASSHGQGAGEQYF
TRBV19	NA	CASTQREPNTEAFF
TRBV5-6	NA	CASSWEGQGAHEQYF
TRBV6-1	NA	CASSAGSRYEQYF
TRBV27	once	CASSSGTGGYEQYF
TRBV29-1	NA	CSVGVRADEQYF
TRBV9	NA	CASSVGGSTEAFF
TRBV7-9	NA	CASSLPGQYNEQYF
TRBV10-3	NA	CAISAGTSRYNEQFF
TRBV4-1	NA	CASSLGQGGTNEKLFF
TRBV7-8	NA	CASSPNPGLAGWNIQYF
TRBV29-1	NA	CSVEDRWDRGSDTQYF
TRBV4-1	NA	CASSALGQGNEKLFF
TRBV29-1	NA	CSVGQGNDDNQPQHF
TRBV27	NA	CASSLGQGWSDTQYF
TRBV27	once	CASSLYGGAYEQYF
TRBV7-9	few	CASSPSRLLAGVVYEQYF
TRBV6-5	NA	CASSYSGENIQYF
TRBV29-1	once	CSVEARGPGYTF
TRBV6-5	NA	CASSYSRDSTEAFF
TRBV7-9	NA	CASSGPMLADTQYF
TRBV18	NA	CASSPRGSANEKLFF
TRBV10-3	NA	CAISEVTGGLSYEQYF
TRBV6-6	NA	CASSAGRSDTQYF
TRBV6-1	NA	CASSEADGVYEQYF
TRBV29-1	NA	CSVDYGARAAEAFF
TRBV27	NA	CASSLSQLGDNEQFF
TRBV25-1	NA	CASSDSGYTF
TRBV15	NA	CATRADKGRTDTQYF
TRBV30	NA	CAWSDDLGQGFYEQYF
TRBV5-4	NA	CASSQGLTYNEQFF
TRBV27	NA	CASSLTGTGFLDEQYF
TRBV27	NA	CASSSGTESSPLHF
TRBV6-5	few	CASSYSYSYEQYF
TRBV6-5	NA	CASRPGLAGTDTQYF
TRBV30	NA	CAWSAGQVIYEQYF
TRBV27	NA	CASSLYFQGTDSPLHF
TRBV29-1	NA	CSARDRDRDRLAGDQETQYF
TRBV6-4	NA	CASSDLGQGGGFSSF